The clone carrying this T cell receptor (beta chain) was detected a few times. The CDR3 runs 14 residues. Germline V gene lookup returns CDR1 MDHEN and CDR2 SYDVKM. Unmatched junction bases numbered 3, after V lost 2 bases and J lost 4 bases. The source of the sample is a study of blood T cell repertoires in COVID-19. Background on the study: COVID-19 samples collected from the United States, Italy and Spain covered acute and convalescent phases.

As originally analysed: Estimation of nucleated cell counts relied on the amplification of reference gene primers. Measured with immunoSEQ multiplex PCR; TCRdb has only the in-frame clones, and not every one. V, J and clone size are those of that table, while D and trimming were read from the DNA. This sample has about 110,000 clones, with roughly 80% found just once. The rearrangement joins TRBV28 to TRBJ2-5; TRBD2 aligns across 8 bases. The sample was peripheral blood. The source of this sequence is a man between 65 and 80 years old with active or convalescent COVID-19. The CDR3 coding sequence is TGTGCCAGCAGTTTAGCGGGAGGTGCAGAGACCCAGTACTTC. Translation: CASSLAGGAETQYF.